This paragraph reports one T cell receptor (beta chain). The record originates from a study of blood T cells in healthy people across ages. Germline CDR1 and CDR2: MNHEY and SVGEGT. The CDR3 spans 12 residues. Together with a sample-barcoded 5' primer, a J-beta primer mix was included in a second PCR lasting about 7 to 12 cycles. Each cDNA was tagged by a template-switch adaptor containing 12 random nucleotides. One entry per CDR3 protein, called by TCRdb with MiXCR from the 5' RACE reads. The sample includes 550,000 to 700,000 distinct CDR3 sequences, about 25% of them seen just once. The study recruited healthy Caucasian donors from Russia who were aged about 6 to 90. Per sample, a minimum of 6.5 million PBMCs were isolated.

This rearrangement joins TRBV6-2 or TRBV6-3 to TRBJ2-7; D not certain. The J call may be wrong; the DNA end is better matched by TRBJ2-5. The clonotype was recovered from a woman aged 65 to 85 in good health. The specimen was blood. CDR3 protein: CASSYTKETQYF. CDR3 in DNA: TGTGCCAGCAGTTACACTAAAGAGACCCAGTACTTC.